Below are 8 T cell receptor beta chains sequenced from a single sample in a study of immune characterization of retroperitoneal liposarcoma. TCRdb re-derived calls from the PCR reads in MiXCR, one entry per CDR3 protein. The sample has 10,000 to 13,000 distinct CDR3 sequences, under 35% seen once; the top ten hold approximately 8.3%. The sample consisted of tumor tissue. These receptors were taken from a male donor with retroperitoneal liposarcoma.

This sequence joins TRBV12-3 or TRBV12-4 and TRBJ2-5; D gene uncertain. The V and J ends lost 7 bases and 6 bases respectively, with 18 bases between them. This CDR3 has 14 residues. The CDR3 sequence is CASTTADGAQTQYF. The CDR3, as DNA: TGTGCCAGCACCACGGCGGACGGCGCACAGACCCAGTACTTC.

V usage is TRBV6-1 and J usage is TRBJ2-1; tentative D call: TRBD2 (6 bases). The DNA matches TRBJ2-7 better at its end, which makes the J call doubtful. Germline assignment: CDR1 MNHNS and CDR2 SASEGT. This CDR3 is built from 13 residues. The CDR3 is CASRTGLKIEQYF. In DNA form, the CDR3 reads TGTGCCAGCAGGACGGGACTTAAAATCGAGCAGTACTTC.

About this clonotype itself: A read error may produce the germline difference seen at one junction end. The chain is built from TRBV4-1 and TRBJ2-5; 7 bases match TRBD2. The CDR3 is 12 amino acids. Germline V gene lookup returns CDR1 MGHRA and CDR2 YSYEKL. CDR3 residues: CASSRTRETQYF. The DNA of the CDR3 is TGTGCCAGCAGTCGGACTAGGGAGACCCAGTACTTC.

Only a few counts were recorded for this clonotype. This chain connects TRBV6-1 to TRBJ2-5; weak D call: TRBD1 (5 bases). Germline CDR1 reads MNHNS; CDR2 reads SASEGT. Trimming shortened V by 6 bases and J by 5 bases, and 19 bases separated the two germline ends. There are 15 residues in the CDR3. The CDR3 DNA is TGTGCCAGCAGCGTGAACCGGGCCAAGGGGGAGACCCAGTACTTC. Amino acid sequence: CASSVNRAKGETQYF.

The rearrangement joins TRBV4-3 to TRBJ2-6; D perhaps matches TRBD1 (5 bases). CDR1 LGHNA and CDR2 YSLEER come from the germline V gene. The CDR3 extends over 15 amino acids. V was shortened by 3 bases and J by 2 bases, with 8 bases between the two germline ends. The CDR3 here is CASSQPTAGANVLTF. The CDR3 DNA reads TGCGCCAGCAGCCAGCCGACAGCTGGGGCCAACGTCCTGACTTTC.

This clonotype is medium-sized (0.01 to 0.1%) by share. The chain uses TRBV12-3 or TRBV12-4 and TRBJ2-5, with D perhaps TRBD1 (5 bases). CDR3 length: 15 residues. Trimming took off 5 bases at V and 11 bases at J, with 24 bases between the two ends. CDR3 sequence reads: CASSLGVSHDNEQYF. CDR3 DNA sequence: TGTGCCAGCAGTCTAGGGGTCAGCCACGACAATGAGCAGTACTTC.

The gene calls are TRBV11-2 and TRBJ2-1; D perhaps matches TRBD2 (6 bases). TRBJ2-7 explains the end of the DNA better; the J call may be wrong. The germline V gene has CDR1 SGHAT and CDR2 FQNNGV. CDR3 size: 14 residues. This CDR3 is CASSLVRGGVEQYF. The CDR3 region has the DNA TGTGCCAGCAGCTTAGTTCGAGGAGGGGTCGAGCAGTACTTC.

This chain connects TRBV11-3 to TRBJ2-5; unclear D gene. The CDR3 spans 10 residues. The V gene lost 7 bases and the J gene lost 13 bases, with 13 bases spanning the gap. The germline V gene has CDR1 SGHNT and CDR2 YENEEA. The CDR3 loop is CASKTPSLYF. The CDR3 DNA sequence: TGTGCCAGCAAAACGCCGTCCCTGTACTTC. The whole variable domain, filled in from reference TRBV11-3 and TRBJ2-5, reads EAGVVQSPRYKIIEKKQPVAFWCNPISGHNTLYWYLQNLGQGPELLIRYENEEAVDDSQLPKDRFSAERLKGVDSTLKIQPAELGDSAVYLCASKTPSLYFGPGTRLLVL.